Following are 16 T cell receptor beta chains from one sample sequenced in a study. MiXCR, run by TCRdb on the RT-PCR reads, gives a single entry per CDR3 protein. The sample has fewer than 800,000 distinct CDR3 sequences, approximately 15% seen once; the top ten hold 3.6%. Sequenced: memory CD4+ T cells from blood. Source of these receptors: a female donor in good health, serving as a healthy control.

This clonotype was observed a handful of times. This chain links TRBV27 with TRBJ2-5; TRBD1 matches at 10 bases. The J segment lost 1 base and the V segment lost 4 bases, leaving 9 bases of the junction unmatched. In germline, CDR1 is MNHEY, CDR2 SMNVEV (reference sequence). The CDR3 is made up of 17 amino acids. DNA of the CDR3: TGTGCCAGCAGTTCAATCCCCCGGACAGGGGGCCAAGAGACCCAGTACTTC. As protein: CASSSIPRTGGQETQYF.

V is TRBV7-9 and J is TRBJ1-2; perhaps TRBD1 as D (6 bases). The CDR3 sequence is 14 residues long. Trimming removed 4 bases at V and 6 bases at J, with 15 bases between. The V gene's germline CDR1 is SEHNR and CDR2 FQNEAQ (reference sequence). CDR3 DNA sequence: TGTGCCAGCAGCTCGGACAGTGGGAAGGATGGCTACACCTTC. Its protein is CASSSDSGKDGYTF. The full variable domain, in which reference TRBV7-9 and TRBJ1-2 provide the parts outside the CDR3, is DTGVSQNPRHKITKRGQNVTFRCDPISEHNRLYWYRQTLGQGPEFLTYFQNEAQLEKSRLLSDRFSAERPKGSFSTLEIQRTEQGDSAMYLCASSSDSGKDGYTFGSGTRLTVV.

The chain carries TRBV20-1 and TRBJ2-6; D is perhaps TRBD1 (6 bases). From germline, CDR1 is DFQATT and CDR2 SNEGSKA (reference sequence). V lost 3 bases to trimming and J lost 0 bases, with 9 bases between them. This CDR3 comprises 15 residues. CDR3 sequence reads: CSARDSGSGANVLTF. The CDR3 nucleotides are TGCAGTGCTAGGGACAGTGGCTCTGGGGCCAACGTCCTGACTTTC.

V usage is TRBV29-1 and J usage is TRBJ1-3; D is unresolved. Trimming shortened V by 5 bases and J by 0 bases, and 8 bases separated the two germline ends. Germline CDR1 SQVTM, CDR2 ANQGSEA. The CDR3 spans 13 residues. CDR3: CSVYYSSGNTIYF. CDR3 nucleotide sequence: TGCAGCGTTTATTATAGCTCTGGAAACACCATATATTTT.

The chain recombines TRBV27 with TRBJ1-6; 9 bases match TRBD1. From germline, CDR1 is MNHEY and CDR2 SMNVEV (reference sequence). The J segment lost 0 bases and the V segment lost 5 bases, leaving 11 bases of the junction unmatched. This CDR3 comprises 19 residues. CDR3 amino acids: CASSRTGVYRSSYNSPLHF. Here the CDR3 DNA reads TGTGCCAGCAGTAGGACAGGGGTTTACCGGAGCTCCTATAATTCACCCCTCCACTTT.

About this clonotype: It may be a read error: a sequence one base away is much more abundant. The rearrangement joins TRBV12-3 or TRBV12-4 to TRBJ2-6; D is unresolved. The CDR3 has 13 residues. Trimming removed 5 bases from V and 2 bases from J, with 4 bases in between. CDR3 sequence reads: CASSETGANVLTF. The CDR3 nucleotides read TGTGCCAGCAGTGAAACTGGGGCCAACGTCCTGACTTTC.

The chain combines TRBV7-2 with TRBJ1-2; TRBD1 matches at 7 bases. CDR1 is SGHTA and CDR2 is FQGNSA in the germline V gene. Trimming removed 5 bases from V and 1 base from J; junction bases left unmatched: 4. This CDR3 is built from 14 residues. The CDR3 is CASSAGQINYGYTF. As DNA, the CDR3 is TGTGCCAGCAGCGCGGGACAGATTAACTATGGCTACACCTTC. The full variable domain, its missing parts supplied by reference TRBV7-2 and TRBJ1-2, is GAGVSQSPSNKVTEKGKDVELRCDPISGHTALYWYRQSLGQGLEFLIYFQGNSAPDKSGLPSDRFSAERTGGSVSTLTIQRTQQEDSAVYLCASSAGQINYGYTFGSGTRLTVV.

There are many counts of this clonotype. The J gene is TRBJ2-1, the V gene TRBV10-3, with a tentative D call TRBD2 (5 bases). Germline V gene sequence: CDR1 ENHRY, CDR2 SYGVKD. Trimming cost V 4 bases and J 4 bases, with 14 bases left between them. The CDR3 length is 15 residues. Here the CDR3 reads CAISAGGGRYNEQFF. The CDR3 nucleotides read TGTGCCATCAGTGCCGGAGGCGGGCGGTACAATGAGCAGTTCTTC.

J is TRBJ1-1 and V is TRBV12-3 or TRBV12-4, with D unresolved. This CDR3 has 13 residues. Trimming left V 10 bases short and J 2 bases short, with 14 bases between. For the CDR3, the DNA is TGTGCCACCTCCCGGGATGCTAACACTGAAGCTTTCTTT. Amino acid sequence: CATSRDANTEAFF.

The gene calls are TRBV19 and TRBJ1-5; D ambiguous. Trimming removed 6 bases from V and 6 bases from J, with 9 bases in between. Germline V gives CDR1 LNHDA, CDR2 SQIVND (reference sequence). The CDR3 totals 12 residues. CDR3 coding DNA: TGTGCCAGTAGGTCCGGGGTTCAGCCCCAGCATTTT. It is translated as CASRSGVQPQHF.

The chain combines TRBV7-9 with TRBJ2-5; D unclear. This CDR3 has 14 amino acids. V shed 1 base and J shed 5 bases, with 11 bases lying between them. Germline values: CDR1 SEHNR, CDR2 FQNEAQ (reference sequence). The DNA of the CDR3 is TGTGCCAGCAGCTTAGGGCTATCTGAGGAGACCCAGTACTTC. It specifies CASSLGLSEETQYF.

With respect to this clonotype: At one end the junction does not follow the germline gene, possibly because of a read error. This sequence joins TRBV28 and TRBJ1-1; 7 bases map to TRBD1. Germline CDR1 and CDR2: MDHEN and SYDVKM. The CDR3 spans 13 residues. The DNA for the CDR3 is TGTGCCAGCAGTGGGCATAACAGGGGCGGGTTGTCGTTT. This encodes CASSGHNRGGLSF.

The table lists this clonotype with a few counts. The gene calls are TRBV9 and TRBJ2-1, with no clear D. The CDR3 extends over 14 amino acids. Germline values: CDR1 SGDLS, CDR2 YYNGEE. V gave up 2 bases and J gave up 3 bases, with 9 bases separating them. The CDR3 nucleotides read TGTGCCAGCAGCGTCTTCGGTGGCTACAATGAGCAGTTCTTC. This translates into CASSVFGGYNEQFF.

This clonotype was seen many times. The V call is TRBV7-2, the J call TRBJ1-2; TRBD1 agrees at 7 bases. CDR1 is SGHTA, CDR2 FQGNSA, per germline. This CDR3 contains 12 residues. The V gene end was trimmed by 5 bases and the J gene end by 8 bases; junction bases not matched to a gene: 5. The DNA of the CDR3 is TGTGCCAGCAGCCCCAGGGGGGGCGGCTACACCTTC. Its protein is CASSPRGGGYTF.

This clonotype occurred a few times. CDR3 in amino acids: CASSAPGGTQYF. CDR3 bases: TGTGCCAGCAGTGCCCCCGGGGGTACGCAGTATTTT. The V and J genes are TRBV27 and TRBJ2-3; perhaps TRBD2 as D (6 bases). Germline CDR1 and CDR2: MNHEY and SMNVEV (reference sequence). The CDR3 contains 12 residues. Trimming took 5 bases from V and 8 from J, leaving 11 bases between them.

In its sample, this clonotype was seen a few times. J is TRBJ2-3 and V is TRBV7-2; the match to TRBD2 covers 8 bases. The CDR3 spans 16 residues. The V segment lost 3 bases and the J segment 1 base; nucleotides outside the gene matches: 6. CDR1 is SGHTA and CDR2 is FQGNSA in the germline V gene. CDR3 loop: CASSFRATSGTDTQYF. In nucleotides, the CDR3 is TGTGCCAGCAGCTTTAGGGCGACTAGCGGCACAGATACGCAGTATTTT.